The rows below give T cell receptor beta chains drawn from one sample of a study of blood T cell repertoires in COVID-19. The method was immunoSEQ multiplex PCR; TCRdb's version includes in-frame clones alone and lacks a portion of them. The sample has under 110,000 clones, about 92% seen once; the top ten hold 5.7%. Material for sequencing was peripheral blood. These receptors were collected from a man over 45 with active COVID-19. Both conserved end residues are part of each CDR3. The D gene is left open where the match is weak. Rows give clone size only sometimes, using once, few, many, or a class for an expanded clone.

TGTGCCAGCAGCAAGACAGGGGTGGGAGATACGCAGTATTTT CASSKTGVGDTQYF TRBV5-8 TRBD1 - 14 TRBJ2-3
TGTGCCAGCAGCTCCGGGACAGACCACTACGAGCAGTACTTC CASSSGTDHYEQYF TRBV5-5 TRBD1 once 14 TRBJ2-7
TGCGCCAGCAGCCCACCCGGGTCCCCGAACACTGAAGCTTTCTTT CASSPPGSPNTEAFF TRBV5-1 - - 15 TRBJ1-1
TGTGCCAGCAGGGGCGCACAACTAGCCAAAAACATTCAGTACTTC CASRGAQLAKNIQYF TRBV28 - - 15 TRBJ2-4
TGTGCCAGCAGTTACGGAGACACTGAAGCTTTCTTT CASSYGDTEAFF TRBV6-2/TRBV6-3 - - 12 TRBJ1-1
TGTGCCAGCAGCTTAGGGTTTTCGGGACTAGCGGGAGGGCGGCAGTTCTTC CASSLGFSGLAGGRQFF TRBV11-2 TRBD2 - 17 TRBJ2-1
TGTGCCAGCAGTGAAGTTGGGCCAGGCTCCTACAATGAGCAGTTCTTC CASSEVGPGSYNEQFF TRBV6-1 - - 16 TRBJ2-1
TGTGCCAGAAGATATATGGAGTTTGGGAACACCGGGGAGCTGTTTTTT CARRYMEFGNTGELFF TRBV5-3 - - 16 TRBJ2-2
TGCGCCAGCAGCTTGGAACAGGGAGTTAACTATGGCTACACCTTC CASSLEQGVNYGYTF TRBV5-1 - - 15 TRBJ1-2
TGTGCCAGCAGTTACTCTATCGAAGGGGGGGGACAGGGTGAGTACGAGCAGTACTTC CASSYSIEGGGQGEYEQYF TRBV6-7 TRBD1 - 19 TRBJ2-7
TGTGCCAGCACCACGGGGGGATTAGCGGGAGTGAACACCGGGGAGCTGTTTTTT CASTTGGLAGVNTGELFF TRBV7-6 TRBD2 - 18 TRBJ2-2
TGTGCCAGTCTAGGGGACAATACAGAAGCTTTCTTT CASLGDNTEAFF TRBV28 - - 12 TRBJ1-1
TGTGCCAGCAGCTTACCGGGACAAAGCAGCAATCAGCCCCAGCATTTT CASSLPGQSSNQPQHF TRBV7-8 - - 16 TRBJ1-5
TGTGCCAGCACCTTGACAGGTCGGAATGAGCAGTTCTTC CASTLTGRNEQFF TRBV7-9 - once 13 TRBJ2-1
TGTGCCAGCAGCTCGAGCTCCTACGAGCAGTACTTC CASSSSSYEQYF TRBV3-1/TRBV3-2 - - 12 TRBJ2-7
TGTGCCAGCAGCTTAGTTACAGGGTCTAACGGCTACACCTTC CASSLVTGSNGYTF TRBV11-2 - - 14 TRBJ1-2
TGTGCCAGCAGTTCCAGGGGGGACACTGAAGCTTTCTTT CASSSRGDTEAFF TRBV12-3/TRBV12-4 TRBD1 - 13 TRBJ1-1
TGTGCCAGCAGCTCCAATGGAGATCAGCCCCAGCATTTT CASSSNGDQPQHF TRBV7-2 - once 13 TRBJ1-5
TGTGCCAGAAGCGGCACCCGGACAGGGAATAGCGGGGGCCCCAGGGTCTTCAAGCAGTACTTC CARSGTRTGNSGGPRVFKQYF TRBV5-3 - - 21 TRBJ2-7
TGCGCCAGCAGCCGTACCCCGGGTCCGAATGAGCAGTTCTTC CASSRTPGPNEQFF TRBV4-1 - - 14 TRBJ2-1
TGTGCCAGCAGCTTTAGAAACGGTGGGCAGTTCTTC CASSFRNGGQFF TRBV12-3/TRBV12-4 - - 12 TRBJ2-1
TGTGCCAGCAGACTTCCTGGACAGGGACGAAGTGAGCAGTTCTTC CASRLPGQGRSEQFF TRBV6-5 TRBD1 - 15 TRBJ2-1
TGTGCCAGCAGCCAGGAGGTCTCAGCCCAAAGGGCAACTGAAGCTTTCTTT CASSQEVSAQRATEAFF TRBV4-2 - - 17 TRBJ1-1
TGTGCTAGTGGTTTGGATTTAGACAGATCCAATCAGCCCCAGCATTTT CASGLDLDRSNQPQHF TRBV12-5 - - 16 TRBJ1-5
TGCGCCAGCAGCTTGGGACTAGCGGGAGGTTCCACCTACGAGCAGTACTTC CASSLGLAGGSTYEQYF TRBV5-1 TRBD2 - 17 TRBJ2-7
TGTGCCAGCAGCCCTAACCAGAACACTGAAGCTTTCTTT CASSPNQNTEAFF TRBV7-3 - - 13 TRBJ1-1
TGTGCCAGCAGCTTAGATTGGGAGAATGAAAAACTGTTTTTT CASSLDWENEKLFF TRBV5-8 - - 14 TRBJ1-4
TGTGCCAGCAGCTCAGGGTCTAGCAATCAGCCCCAGCATTTT CASSSGSSNQPQHF TRBV7-8 - - 14 TRBJ1-5
TGCGCCAGCAGCTTGGATTGGCAGGGGGACGAGCAGTACTTC CASSLDWQGDEQYF TRBV5-1 TRBD1 - 14 TRBJ2-7
TGTGCCAGCAGCCAGTCGGGGGATGGAAGTCGTACCTACACCTTC CASSQSGDGSRTYTF TRBV3-1/TRBV3-2 - - 15 TRBJ1-2
TGTGCCTCCTCCCTACTTGGGCGGAGGACCACTAGCACAGATACGCAGTATTTT CASSLLGRRTTSTDTQYF TRBV30 - - 18 TRBJ2-3
TGTGCCAGCAGTTCCCTGTATGCTAGCGGGAGGTTATACAATGAGCAGTTCTTC CASSSLYASGRLYNEQFF TRBV6-2/TRBV6-3 TRBD2 - 18 TRBJ2-1
TGTGCCAGCAGATCCGGGACTAGCGGGCCCTACGAGCAGTACTTC CASRSGTSGPYEQYF TRBV6-5 TRBD2 - 15 TRBJ2-7
TGTGCCAGCAGCGTAGCTGTAGCGGGAGTTGCCAATGAGCAGTTCTTC CASSVAVAGVANEQFF TRBV9 TRBD2 - 16 TRBJ2-1
TGTGCCAGCAGTGAAGCACTAGCTCTCTCCTACGAGCAGTACTTC CASSEALALSYEQYF TRBV6-1 - - 15 TRBJ2-7
TGTGCCAGCAGCTTAGGACTAGCGGGAAGGAATGAGCAGTTCTTC CASSLGLAGRNEQFF TRBV7-2 TRBD2 - 15 TRBJ2-1
TGTGCCAGCAGTTCCCGGGACAGGGGAGCCTACGAGCAGTACTTC CASSSRDRGAYEQYF TRBV6-2/TRBV6-3 TRBD1 - 15 TRBJ2-7
TGTGCCACCAGCAGAGATGCGAGCGGGCAGTACAATGAGCAGTTCTTC CATSRDASGQYNEQFF TRBV15 - - 16 TRBJ2-1
TGTGCCAGCAGCTCACGTGGGGGAGGGGACGCTGAAGCTTTCTTT CASSSRGGGDAEAFF TRBV7-9 - - 15 TRBJ1-1
TGTGCCAGCAGCACACTAGCGGCTCCCGGAGAGACCCAGTACTTC CASSTLAAPGETQYF TRBV7-2 TRBD2 - 15 TRBJ2-5
TGTGCCAGCAGCGCGCGGGCGATTACTAATGAAAAACTGTTTTTT CASSARAITNEKLFF TRBV7-9 - - 15 TRBJ1-4
TGTGCCAGCAGTATGGGACAGGGCAGGGAGACCCAGTACTTC CASSMGQGRETQYF TRBV27 TRBD1 - 14 TRBJ2-5
TGTGCCAGCAGTTACTCGCATCTAGACAGGGCCACTGAAGCTTTCTTT CASSYSHLDRATEAFF TRBV6-5 TRBD1 - 16 TRBJ1-1
TGTGCCAGCTCACCCGCTGCGGTGGCCAAAAACATTCAGTACTTC CASSPAAVAKNIQYF TRBV18 - - 15 TRBJ2-4
TGTGCCAGTATCCGTCCTGGAGACTCTGGAAACACCATATATTTT CASIRPGDSGNTIYF TRBV19 - once 15 TRBJ1-3
TGTGCCAGCAGCGATCGGACAGTCCTATGTGGCTACACCTTC CASSDRTVLCGYTF TRBV21-1 - - 14 TRBJ1-2
TGTGCCAGTAGTCTAGGACAGGATAATGAAAAACTGTTTTTT CASSLGQDNEKLFF TRBV19 TRBD1 - 14 TRBJ1-4
TGTGCCAGCAGCTTAGCGAGTAGCGGGAGGGCCTCCGGCACAGATACGCAGTATTTT CASSLASSGRASGTDTQYF TRBV7-9 TRBD2 - 19 TRBJ2-3
TGTGCCAGCAGCGTAGGAGGGAACACCGGGGAGCTGTTTTTT CASSVGGNTGELFF TRBV9 - - 14 TRBJ2-2
TGTGCCATCAGTGAGTCGATGACAGGGCGGGGGGCCCTCCACTTT CAISESMTGRGALHF TRBV10-3 TRBD1 - 15 TRBJ1-6
TGTGCCAGCAGCGATAGCGGGACCTCAGATACGCAGTATTTT CASSDSGTSDTQYF TRBV5-6 TRBD2 - 14 TRBJ2-3